This TCR beta chain was found in a study of shared clonotypes between healthy human individuals (TCRdb year 2020). About the investigation overall: The cohort comprised a couple of women and a few men aged 18 to 49 years. Per donor, three plates each were used for CD4 naive and CD4 memory, two for CD8 naive, and one for CD8 memory. The study deeply sequenced blood TCR repertoires of five healthy adults to estimate repertoire size and the extent of clonotype sharing between individuals. Libraries were prepared and TCR repertoires were sequenced by different laboratories using diverse techniques, in order to increase sequencing depth and limit assay-specific biases. Per donor, leukapheresis produced somewhere between about 0.94 and 8.9 billion PBMCs. Broad study findings and their caveats: Across four donors, about 4.5% of naive CD4, approximately 3.6% of naive CD8, 2% to 2.5% of memory CD4, and about 0.4% of memory CD8 clonotypes were shared. Pairwise subsampling led to the expectation that sequencing depth would affect the degree of clonotype sharing among donors. Naive subsets generally had larger estimated clonotype richness than memory subsets. Incomplete sequencing was indicated by rarefaction of sorted-subset datasets, despite the large sequencing depth. Sampling was limited to blood, and TCR repertoires in tissue likely differ from TCR repertoires in blood. Because the study included only a small number of donors, the genetic and exposure-history diversity represented was limited. Clonotypes shared by all four sorted-subset donors showed higher generation probabilities than non-shared clonotypes.

Points on this clone: Its antigen is still unknown. No base qualities exist here, and no much larger clone lies one base off it.

The donors were healthy, HIV-negative adults who had no recently reported acute infections or vaccinations. Every donor was a Caucasian adult residing in Nashville, Tennessee, USA. CD4+ T cells were enriched through magnetic negative selection, after which naive cells were positively selected on CD45RA and the remaining negative fraction served as the memory subset. After blood collection by leukapheresis, PBMCs were isolated using Ficoll-Histopaque density gradient centrifugation and then cryopreserved in the vapor phase of liquid nitrogen. Analytical flow cytometry was used to check the purity and quantity of each magnetically sorted T cell population. From each sorted fraction, genomic DNA was isolated and quantified by UV absorbance on a Nanodrop 2000c. At the junction V is shortened by 2 bases and J by 0 bases, with 10 bases in between. Based on the germline V gene (reference sequence), the CDR1 and CDR2 sequences are MNHEY and SMNVEV. Its CDR3 holds 15 amino acids, cysteine through phenylalanine. Only the CDR3 portion is preserved as DNA: 45 bases, with reading frame beginning at the first base.

TCR CDR3 regions were amplified from genomic DNA by multiplex PCR using the deep immunoSEQ assay. Extracted genomic DNA from each cell subset was distributed evenly across all wells of several immunoSEQ 96-well plates, and each plate was treated as a replicate. For sorted subsets, 200 to 250 ng of genomic DNA, equivalent to 25,000 to 30,000 T cell genomes, went into each replicate PCR. The purified libraries were quantified using a Qubit 3.0 fluorometer, sized with a Bioanalyzer 2100, and then quantified again using the KAPA Library Quantification kit. Every immunoSEQ 96-well plate was sequenced on a dedicated single-read 150-cycle Illumina NextSeq 550 flow cell. The authors processed their data as follows. Because the immunoSEQ output held only junctional sequences and lacked quality scores, the filtering could not match the filtering applied to full-length reads. To assign V/J genes and CDR3, sequences were annotated against IMGT germline references using PyIR, a Python wrapper for IgBLAST v1.9. Reads with weak V/J assignments (E-value above 1e-6), missing CDR3, stop codons, out-of-frame junctions, or ambiguous translated residues were removed. A V3J clonotype was defined by an identical inferred V gene, J gene, and CDR3 amino acid sequence. To compute the percentage overlap between repertoires, the number of shared unique clonotypes was divided by the size of the smaller repertoire. Three approaches were used to assess repertoire richness: RTK rarefaction, the Chao1 estimator, and Recon v2.1 estimates of unobserved clonotypes. For all TCRbeta clonotypes obtained by the gDNA method from a few donors, generation probabilities were computed with OLGA. The clones in this table, taken by TCRdb from immuneACCESS, are in-frame only. Not every clone is retained; where verified, under half of the shortfall comes from an unresolved V gene, and the cause of the rest is unknown. The DNA gave D and trimming, while V, J and clone size come from that table. The sample contains over a million clones, approximately 80% of them found a single time. The ten largest clones add up to about 0.52% of the sample.

This sequence originates from a man younger than 35 in good health. Some clones in this sample may be carry-over from other donors' samples. Recombination connected TRBV27 to TRBJ1-2; the D gene lacks a confident call. Material for sequencing was memory CD4+ T cells from PBMCs. Interpreted using the paper, the cell subset or site label stands for: CD45RA-negative fraction. The nucleotides are TGTGCCAGCAGTTTAGCCTTTCCGTCTAACTATGGCTACACCTTC. Translated, it gives CASSLAFPSNYGYTF.